The T cell receptor beta chain described here comes from a study of T cell responses to AZD1222 COVID-19 vaccine. Details on this clone: Its antigen remains unknown.

The V end lost 5 bases, the J end lost 8 bases, and 10 bases lay between the germline ends. There are 11 residues in the CDR3. The germline CDR1 and CDR2 sequences are MGHDK and SYGVNS. Produced via immunoSEQ multiplex PCR; TCRdb's table is partial and in-frame only. The table shows roughly 150,000 clones, with about 88% occurring only once. Study-level findings and limits: The study reported that nearly half of spike-specific TCRs target unmutated variant regions.

This receptor was obtained from an adult in good health. The chain carries TRBV25-1 and TRBJ2-7, with a possible D match to TRBD2 (5 bases). Sequenced here: peripheral blood, sampled on day 0 of AZD1222 vaccination. CDR3 protein: CASSNLAQQYF. The CDR3 nucleotides read TGTGCCAGCAGTAATCTAGCCCAGCAGTACTTC.